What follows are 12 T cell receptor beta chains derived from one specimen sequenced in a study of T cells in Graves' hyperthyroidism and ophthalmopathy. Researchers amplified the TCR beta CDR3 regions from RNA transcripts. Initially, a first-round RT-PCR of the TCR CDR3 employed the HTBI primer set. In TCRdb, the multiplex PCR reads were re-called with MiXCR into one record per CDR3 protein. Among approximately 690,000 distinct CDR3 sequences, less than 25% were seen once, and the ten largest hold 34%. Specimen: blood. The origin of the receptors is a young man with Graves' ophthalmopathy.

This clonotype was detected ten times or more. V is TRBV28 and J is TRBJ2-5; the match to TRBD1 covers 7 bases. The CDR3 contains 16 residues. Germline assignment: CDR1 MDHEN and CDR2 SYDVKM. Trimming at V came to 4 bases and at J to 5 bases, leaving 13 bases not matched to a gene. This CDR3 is CASSYTKGAGHETQYF. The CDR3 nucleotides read TGTGCCAGCAGTTATACTAAGGGGGCTGGCCACGAGACCCAGTACTTC.

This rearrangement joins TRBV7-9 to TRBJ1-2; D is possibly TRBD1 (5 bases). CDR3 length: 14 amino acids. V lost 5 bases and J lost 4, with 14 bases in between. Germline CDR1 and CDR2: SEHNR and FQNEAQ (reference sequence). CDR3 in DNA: TGTGCCAGCAGCGGCCGGGACGGACTCTATGGCTACACCTTC. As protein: CASSGRDGLYGYTF. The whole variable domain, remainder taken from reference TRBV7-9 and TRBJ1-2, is DTGVSQNPRHKITKRGQNVTFRCDPISEHNRLYWYRQTLGQGPEFLTYFQNEAQLEKSRLLSDRFSAERPKGSFSTLEIQRTEQGDSAMYLCASSGRDGLYGYTFGSGTRLTVV.

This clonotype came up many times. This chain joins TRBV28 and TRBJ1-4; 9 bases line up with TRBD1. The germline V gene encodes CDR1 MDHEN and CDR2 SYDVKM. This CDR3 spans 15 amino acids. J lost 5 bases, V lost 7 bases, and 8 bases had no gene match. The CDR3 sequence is CASTRQGVGNEKLFF. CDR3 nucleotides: TGTGCCAGCACCCGACAGGGGGTAGGGAATGAAAAACTGTTTTTT.

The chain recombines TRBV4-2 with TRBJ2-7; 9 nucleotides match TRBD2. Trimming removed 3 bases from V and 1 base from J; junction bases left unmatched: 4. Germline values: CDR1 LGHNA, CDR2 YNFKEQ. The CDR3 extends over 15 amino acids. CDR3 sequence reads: CASSQTSGLSYEQYF. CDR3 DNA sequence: TGTGCCAGCAGCCAGACTAGCGGCCTTTCCTACGAGCAGTACTTC.

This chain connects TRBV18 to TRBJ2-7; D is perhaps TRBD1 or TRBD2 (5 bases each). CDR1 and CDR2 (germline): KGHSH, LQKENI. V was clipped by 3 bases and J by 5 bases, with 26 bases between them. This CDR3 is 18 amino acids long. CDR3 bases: TGTGCCAGCTCACCTTTCGGGACGGATGCCATATTTATCAACGAGCAGTACTTC. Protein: CASSPFGTDAIFINEQYF.

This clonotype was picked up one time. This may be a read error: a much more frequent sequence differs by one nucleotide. This CDR3 reads CAGSLLQGRYSEAFF. Written as DNA, the CDR3 is TGTGCCGGCAGTTTATTACAGGGGCGATACTCTGAAGCTTTCTTT. The chain links TRBV27 to TRBJ1-1, with 7 positions matching TRBD1. CDR1 is MNHEY and CDR2 is SMNVEV in the germline V gene (reference sequence). The CDR3 is 15 residues long.

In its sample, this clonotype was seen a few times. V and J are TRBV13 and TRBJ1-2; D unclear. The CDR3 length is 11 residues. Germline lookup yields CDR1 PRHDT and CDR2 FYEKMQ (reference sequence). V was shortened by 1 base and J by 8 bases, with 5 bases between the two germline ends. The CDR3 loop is CASSLVEGYTF. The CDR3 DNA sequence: TGTGCCAGCAGCTTAGTAGAGGGCTACACCTTC.

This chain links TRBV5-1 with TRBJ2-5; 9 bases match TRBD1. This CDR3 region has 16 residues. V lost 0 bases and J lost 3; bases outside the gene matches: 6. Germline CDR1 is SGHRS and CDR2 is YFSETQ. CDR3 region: CASSLGLRTGEETQYF. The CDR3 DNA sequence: TGCGCCAGCAGCTTGGGACTACGGACAGGGGAAGAGACCCAGTACTTC.

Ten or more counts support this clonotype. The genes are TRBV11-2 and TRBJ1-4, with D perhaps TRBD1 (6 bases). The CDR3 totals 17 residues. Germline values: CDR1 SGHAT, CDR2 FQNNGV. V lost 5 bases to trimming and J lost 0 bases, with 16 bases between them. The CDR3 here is CASSPTRGAATNEKLFF. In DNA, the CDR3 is TGTGCCAGCAGCCCCACCCGGGGGGCCGCAACTAATGAAAAACTGTTTTTT. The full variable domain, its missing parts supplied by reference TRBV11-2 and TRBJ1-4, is EAGVAQSPRYKIIEKRQSVAFWCNPISGHATLYWYQQILGQGPKLLIQFQNNGVVDDSQLPKDRFSAERLKGVDSTLKIQPAKLEDSAVYLCASSPTRGAATNEKLFFGSGTQLSVL.

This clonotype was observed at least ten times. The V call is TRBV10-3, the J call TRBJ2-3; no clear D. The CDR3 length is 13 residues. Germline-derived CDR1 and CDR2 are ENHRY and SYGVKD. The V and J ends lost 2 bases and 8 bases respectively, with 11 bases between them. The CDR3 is CAISERGVATQYF. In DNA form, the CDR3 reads TGTGCCATCAGTGAGCGTGGCGTAGCTACGCAGTATTTT.

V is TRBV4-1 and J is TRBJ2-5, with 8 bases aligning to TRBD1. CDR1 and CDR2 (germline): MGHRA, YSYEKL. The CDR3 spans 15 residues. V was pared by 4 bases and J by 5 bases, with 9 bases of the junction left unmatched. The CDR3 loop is CASSLQGAVLETQYF. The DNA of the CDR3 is TGCGCCAGCAGCCTCCAGGGGGCGGTTCTGGAGACCCAGTACTTC.

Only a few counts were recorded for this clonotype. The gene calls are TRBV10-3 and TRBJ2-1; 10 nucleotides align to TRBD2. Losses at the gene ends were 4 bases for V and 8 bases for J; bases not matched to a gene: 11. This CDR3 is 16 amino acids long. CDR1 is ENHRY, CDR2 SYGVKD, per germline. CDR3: CAISGLSSGRAHEQFF. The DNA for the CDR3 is TGTGCCATCAGTGGTTTGTCGAGCGGGAGGGCCCATGAGCAGTTCTTC.